Below, 23 T cell receptor beta chains from the same sample are listed, as sequenced in a study of blood T cell repertoires in COVID-19. The assay was immunoSEQ multiplex PCR, and TCRdb's table has in-frame clones only and misses some. The sample holds about 230,000 clones; around 80% are singletons and the top ten take roughly 5.8%. The sequencing input was peripheral blood. Every receptor here comes from a man older than 75 with acute or convalescent COVID-19.

This chain uses TRBV5-4 with TRBJ1-2; the match to TRBD1 covers 7 bases. CDR1 and CDR2 from the germline V gene are SGHNT and YYREEE (reference sequence). This CDR3 has 15 residues. The V segment lost 4 bases and the J segment 2 bases; nucleotides outside the gene matches: 8. CDR3 sequence reads: CASSGPTGLNYGYTF. In DNA form, the CDR3 reads TGTGCCAGCAGCGGCCCGACAGGGCTGAACTATGGCTACACCTTC.

CDR3 sequence: CATSRGAGKQETQYF. CDR3 bases: TGTGCCACCAGCAGAGGAGCGGGAAAGCAGGAGACCCAGTACTTC. This chain links TRBV15 with TRBJ2-5, with 7 bases that match TRBD2. Germline CDR1 LNHNV, CDR2 YYDKDF (reference sequence). With 1 base clipped from V and 5 bases from J, the junction kept 7 bases outside the gene matches. This CDR3 spans 15 amino acids.

This chain links TRBV5-1 with TRBJ1-3; tentatively, D is TRBD1 (5 bases). This CDR3 comprises 14 residues. Germline V gene data show CDR1 as SGHRS and CDR2 as YFSETQ. Trimming cost V 3 bases and J 1 base, with 8 bases left between them. CDR3 sequence: CASSSGGSGNTIYF. DNA for the CDR3: TGCGCCAGCAGCTCGGGGGGGTCTGGAAACACCATATATTTT. The entire variable domain, with the rest obtained from reference TRBV5-1 and TRBJ1-3, is as follows: KAGVTQTPRYLIKTRGQQVTLSCSPISGHRSVSWYQQTPGQGLQFLFEYFSETQRNKGNFPGRFSGRQFSNSRSEMNVSTLELGDSALYLCASSSGGSGNTIYFGEGSWLTVV.

The CDR3 reads CASSTDRVKYF. CDR3 DNA: TGCGCCAGCAGCACCGACAGGGTCAAGTACTTC. This sequence joins TRBV4-1 and TRBJ2-7; 7 bases map to TRBD1. CDR3 size: 11 residues. V lost 5 bases to trimming and J lost 11 bases; unmatched junction nucleotides: 6. Germline assignment: CDR1 MGHRA and CDR2 YSYEKL.

This chain connects TRBV7-9 to TRBJ1-4; D possibly corresponds to TRBD1 (5 bases). The germline V gene has CDR1 SEHNR and CDR2 FQNEAQ (reference sequence). The CDR3 sequence is 13 residues long. V lost 8 bases and J 8 bases, leaving 15 bases between the germline ends. In DNA, the CDR3 is TGTGCCAGCGCGATCGGGGGTGGGGAAAAACTGTTTTTT. Translated: CASAIGGGEKLFF.

V usage is TRBV28 and J usage is TRBJ2-1, with 10 bases fitting TRBD2. This CDR3 comprises 14 residues. V gave up 6 bases and J gave up 8 bases; unmatched junction bases: 7. The germline V gene encodes CDR1 MDHEN and CDR2 SYDVKM. CDR3 sequence: CASSLAGEIYEQFF. CDR3 sequence (DNA): TGTGCCAGCAGCCTAGCGGGAGAAATATATGAGCAGTTCTTC.

This clone was recorded only once. The chain uses TRBV5-1 and TRBJ2-1; 7 bases agree with TRBD2. J was trimmed by 4 bases and V by 1 base; bases with no gene match: 2. This CDR3 is built from 14 residues. Germline V gives CDR1 SGHRS, CDR2 YFSETQ. CDR3 nucleotide sequence: TGCGCCAGCAGCTTGACTAGCGCTTACAATGAGCAGTTCTTC. This sequence encodes CASSLTSAYNEQFF.

The chain uses TRBV6-4 and TRBJ1-3; D ambiguous. The CDR3 length is 16 residues. CDR1 MRHNA and CDR2 SNTAGT come from the germline V gene. Trimming cost V 0 bases and J 2 bases, with 11 bases left between them. The CDR3: CASSDSSITTGNTIYF. The CDR3 region has the DNA TGTGCCAGCAGTGACTCGAGTATAACCACTGGAAACACCATATATTTT.

The chain is built from TRBV13 and TRBJ1-4, with D possibly matching TRBD1 (6 bases). Deletions cut 3 bases from V and 8 bases from J, with 13 bases between. This CDR3 region has 14 residues. Germline values: CDR1 PRHDT, CDR2 FYEKMQ (reference sequence). The CDR3 sequence is CASSFRRGREKLFF. CDR3 bases: TGTGCCAGCAGCTTCCGCAGGGGACGGGAAAAACTGTTTTTT.

The chain joins TRBV19 to TRBJ2-2; 7 bases agree with TRBD2. Trimming cost V 8 bases and J 6 bases; bases outside gene matches: 15. Per germline, CDR1 LNHDA and CDR2 SQIVND (reference sequence). This CDR3 has 16 amino acids. CDR3 residues: CASWGRAGNHPGELFF. The CDR3 region has the DNA TGTGCCAGTTGGGGCCGAGCGGGAAACCATCCCGGGGAGCTGTTTTTT.

The chain is built from TRBV18 and TRBJ2-6; no reliable D call. The V end lost 5 bases, the J end lost 1 base, and 12 bases lay between the germline ends. CDR1 KGHSH and CDR2 LQKENI come from the germline V gene. The CDR3 consists of 16 residues. The DNA of the CDR3 is TGTGCCAGCTCAGAGGTTATGGTTTCTGGGGCCAACGTCCTGACTTTC. Residues: CASSEVMVSGANVLTF.

Concerning this clone: It is likely a read error, because the conserved phenylalanine at the end of the CDR3 is missing. The DNA is omitted, as the CDR3 cannot be located on it reliably, and the CDR3 follows TCRdb's listing. The chain carries TRBV5-1 and TRBJ1-1; the table's D gene call, TRBD1, was not cross checked with the DNA. The germline CDR1 and CDR2 sequences are SGHRS and YFSETQ. From its first to its last residue, the CDR3 has 10 amino acids. The CDR3 sequence is CASLGHRGRP.

The rearrangement links TRBV20-1 to TRBJ2-7; no clear D. V was pared by 4 bases and J by 4 bases, with 17 bases between. The CDR3 runs 14 residues. The germline V gene encodes CDR1 DFQATT and CDR2 SNEGSKA (reference sequence). The CDR3 nucleotides are TGCAGTGCTATTGACCCTACCCCGGAGTACGAGCAGTACTTC. Its protein is CSAIDPTPEYEQYF.

V usage is TRBV18 and J usage is TRBJ2-5; D not certain. This CDR3 has 12 residues. Germline-derived CDR1 and CDR2 are KGHSH and LQKENI. With 5 bases removed from V and 5 bases from J, the gap between germline ends came to 9 bases. The CDR3, as DNA: TGTGCCAGCTCATCAGGTCTCGAGACCCAGTACTTC. Its protein is CASSSGLETQYF. Combining the CDR3 with reference TRBV18 and TRBJ2-5 gives the whole variable domain NAGVMQNPRHLVRRRGQEARLRCSPMKGHSHVYWYRQLPEEGLKFMVYLQKENIIDESGMPKERFSAEFPKEGPSILRIQQVVRGDSAAYFCASSSGLETQYFGPGTRLLVL.

The chain uses TRBV9 and TRBJ2-1; TRBD2 might be the D (7 bases). Germline V gene lookup returns CDR1 SGDLS and CDR2 YYNGEE. There are 15 residues in the CDR3. V lost 3 bases to trimming and J lost 8 bases, with 18 bases between them. The CDR3 is CASSAQTGAGDEQFF. The CDR3 coding sequence is TGTGCCAGCAGCGCACAGACAGGTGCGGGAGATGAGCAGTTCTTC.

Remarks on this clone: Other DNA sequences in the sample encode the same CDR3. The rearrangement uses TRBV19 and TRBJ1-5; 8 bases fit TRBD1. Trimming cost V 6 bases and J 2 bases; bases outside gene matches: 3. The CDR3 has 14 amino acids. CDR1 and CDR2 from the germline V gene are LNHDA and SQIVND (reference sequence). In DNA form, the CDR3 reads TGTGCCAGTAGAGAGACAGGGGGCAATCAGCCCCAGCATTTT. This codes for CASRETGGNQPQHF.

Notes on this clone: Other nucleotide sequences in the sample specify the same CDR3. V is TRBV5-4 and J is TRBJ2-7; 14 nucleotides agree with TRBD2. The CDR3 consists of 16 residues. CDR1 and CDR2 (germline): SGHNT, YYREEE (reference sequence). J gave up 0 bases and V 4 bases, and 3 bases lay outside the gene matches. The CDR3 here is CASSLGTSGSSYEQYF. As DNA, the CDR3 is TGTGCCAGCAGCCTCGGGACTAGCGGGAGCTCCTACGAGCAGTACTTC.

The V and J genes are TRBV2 and TRBJ2-5, with D possibly matching TRBD1 (6 bases). Germline V CDR1 and CDR2: SNHLY, FYNNEI. Trimming took 5 bases from V and 1 from J, leaving 11 bases between them. CDR3 size: 14 residues. Here the CDR3 DNA reads TGTGCCAGCAGTCCCTGGACAGTCCAAGAGACCCAGTACTTC. Encoded protein: CASSPWTVQETQYF.

This clone was seen a handful of times. The rearrangement uses TRBV6-5 and TRBJ2-5; 10 bases are shared with TRBD2. This CDR3 spans 16 amino acids. In germline, CDR1 is MNHEY, CDR2 SVGAGI. Unmatched junction bases numbered 6, after V lost 0 bases and J lost 5 bases. This chain's CDR3 is CASSYSSGLARETQYF. CDR3 DNA: TGTGCCAGCAGTTACTCGTCGGGACTAGCGAGGGAGACCCAGTACTTC.

The chain combines TRBV24-1 with TRBJ2-1; 7 nucleotides agree with TRBD2. The CDR3 contains 11 residues. J gave up 9 bases and V 11 bases, and 6 bases lay outside the gene matches. Germline V CDR1 and CDR2: KGHDR, SFDVKD. The CDR3: CASSLAGEQFF. CDR3 coding DNA: TGTGCCAGCTCCTTAGCGGGTGAGCAGTTCTTC.

This chain uses TRBV10-2 with TRBJ1-1, with unresolved D. CDR3 length equals 12 residues. V lost 9 bases and J 1 base, leaving 9 bases between the germline ends. Germline CDR1 reads WSHSY; CDR2 reads SAAADI. The CDR3 DNA reads as TGCGCCAGTTGGGCCCCGAACACTGAAGCTTTCTTT. Its protein product is CASWAPNTEAFF.

Only a few counts were recorded for this clone. The identical CDR3 is also encoded by other nucleotide sequences in the sample. The gene calls are TRBV19 and TRBJ1-5; 7 nucleotides agree with TRBD1. Germline V gene data show CDR1 as LNHDA and CDR2 as SQIVND (reference sequence). The ends lost 3 bases at V and 7 bases at J; junction bases unmatched: 6. The CDR3 sequence is 14 residues long. The CDR3 sequence is CASSIWQGDQPQHF. As DNA, the CDR3 is TGTGCCAGTAGTATTTGGCAGGGGGACCAGCCCCAGCATTTT.

The chain recombines TRBV29-1 with TRBJ2-5; the D is unclear. Trimming shortened V by 7 bases and J by 0 bases, and 15 bases separated the two germline ends. The CDR3 extends over 14 amino acids. Germline loops: CDR1 SQVTM, CDR2 ANQGSEA. The CDR3, as DNA: TGCAGCGCCCGATCGTACGAGAACCAAGAGACCCAGTACTTC. This codes for CSARSYENQETQYF.